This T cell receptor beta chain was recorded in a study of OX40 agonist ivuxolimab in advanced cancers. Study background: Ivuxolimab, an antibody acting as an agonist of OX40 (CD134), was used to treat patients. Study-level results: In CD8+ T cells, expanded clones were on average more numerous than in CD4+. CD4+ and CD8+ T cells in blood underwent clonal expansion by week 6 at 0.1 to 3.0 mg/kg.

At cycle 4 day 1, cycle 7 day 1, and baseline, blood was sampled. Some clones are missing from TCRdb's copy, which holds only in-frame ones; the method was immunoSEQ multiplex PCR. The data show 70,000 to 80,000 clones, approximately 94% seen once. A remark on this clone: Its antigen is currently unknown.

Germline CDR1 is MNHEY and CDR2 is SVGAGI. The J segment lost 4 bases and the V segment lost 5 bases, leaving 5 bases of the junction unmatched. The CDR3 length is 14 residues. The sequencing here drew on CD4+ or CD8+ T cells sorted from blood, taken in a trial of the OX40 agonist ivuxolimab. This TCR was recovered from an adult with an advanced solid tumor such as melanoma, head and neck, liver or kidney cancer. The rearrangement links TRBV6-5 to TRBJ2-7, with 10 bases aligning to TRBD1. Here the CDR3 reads CASSPGTGVYEQYF. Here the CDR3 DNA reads TGTGCCAGCAGTCCGGGGACAGGGGTTTACGAGCAGTACTTC.